These 2 T cell receptor beta chains were all obtained from the same sample, sequenced in a study of T-cell reconstitution after alpha-beta-depleted transplantation in children (dated by TCRdb to between 2015 and 2016). Per the publication, the treatment or condition label means: allogeneic hematopoietic cell transplantation with graft depleted of TCRalphabeta T cells and CD19 B cells. Receptor amplification or capture employed PCR. These reads were obtained on an Illumina HiSeq 2500. TCR libraries were prepared with molecular barcoding, using unique molecular identifiers to normalize TCRbeta repertoire quantification. TCRdb ran its own pipeline on the public reads, namely fastp trimming at Q25 and MiXCR clone calling, and kept in-frame beta chains. Each record represents a unique CDR3 protein, reported with the most common genes and DNA among its rows. The sample data list 250,000 to 400,000 distinct CDR3 sequences, and approximately 23% of these were observed just once. The ten largest clones add up to approximately 11% of the sample.

Sequenced here: PBMCs, mostly from graft donor cells, sampled 180 days after TCRalphabeta/CD19-depleted stem cell transplant. These TCRs come from a male patient between 5 and 17 years old who had a stem cell transplant for acute lymphoblastic leukemia, so the T cells may come from the graft donor.

The chain recombines TRBV5-1 with TRBJ2-1; D is unclear. CDR1 is SGHRS, CDR2 YFSETQ, per germline. Deletions cut 2 bases from V and 8 bases from J, with 11 bases between. There are 13 residues in the CDR3. DNA of the CDR3: TGCGCCAGCAGCTTTCGAGTCGCCGATGAGCAGTTCTTC. Translated: CASSFRVADEQFF. The full variable domain, its missing parts supplied by reference TRBV5-1 and TRBJ2-1, is KAGVTQTPRYLIKTRGQQVTLSCSPISGHRSVSWYQQTPGQGLQFLFEYFSETQRNKGNFPGRFSGRQFSNSRSEMNVSTLELGDSALYLCASSFRVADEQFFGPGTRLTVL.

This clonotype has a handful of counts. J is TRBJ1-4 and V is TRBV18, with 8 bases that match TRBD1. V gave up 5 bases and J gave up 6 bases; unmatched junction bases: 5. Germline V gene sequence: CDR1 KGHSH, CDR2 LQKENI. The CDR3 extends over 14 amino acids. CDR3 amino acids: CASSLTGEDEKLFF. CDR3 coding DNA: TGTGCCAGCTCATTGACAGGGGAAGATGAAAAACTGTTTTTT.